Below are 7 T cell receptor beta chains sequenced from a single sample in a study of beta chain features in type 1 diabetes. Whole-study findings and limits: Significant though moderate, a shortening of TCRB CDR3s appeared in all four CD4+ subsets of Type 1 diabetes patients.

As every portion of the isolated RNA was reverse transcribed, the sequencing read expressed TCRB transcripts. Sequencing was performed with immunoSEQ multiplex PCR; in TCRdb, only in-frame clones are kept and a portion is missing. The sample records 300,000 to 350,000 clones, roughly 13% being singletons. These receptors' antigens are unknown. Sequencing was done on a sample of naive CD4+ T cells from blood. These receptors were obtained from a woman in her late teens or twenties with type 1 diabetes.

This sequence joins TRBV25-1 and TRBJ1-5; TRBD1 matches 7 bases. There are 14 residues in the CDR3. Germline V gene sequence: CDR1 MGHDK, CDR2 SYGVNS. V dropped 1 base and J dropped 6; count of bases not matched to a gene: 3. This CDR3 reads CASSESNRGQPQHF. CDR3 sequence (DNA): TGTGCCAGCAGTGAATCGAACAGGGGTCAGCCCCAGCATTTT.

The chain uses TRBV30 and TRBJ2-7; 7 bases fit TRBD2. CDR1 is GTSNPN and CDR2 is SVGIG in the germline V gene (reference sequence). The V gene end was trimmed by 7 bases and the J gene end by 2 bases; junction bases not matched to a gene: 5. CDR3 length equals 12 residues. CDR3 loop: CASREGTYEQYF. The CDR3 nucleotides read TGTGCCTCAAGGGAGGGGACCTACGAGCAGTACTTC. Looking up the rest from reference TRBV30 and TRBJ2-7 gives the full variable domain: SQTIHQWPATLVQPVGSPLSLECTVEGTSNPNLYWYRQAAGRGLQLLFYSVGIGQISSEVPQNLSASRPQDRQFILSSKKLLLSDSGFYLCASREGTYEQYFGPGTRLTVT.

This clone was seen a handful of times. The chain combines TRBV19 with TRBJ1-4; 10 bases agree with TRBD1. V shed 5 bases and J 8 bases; nucleotides not matched to a gene: 5. Germline V gene sequence: CDR1 LNHDA, CDR2 SQIVND (reference sequence). The CDR3 consists of 14 residues. This CDR3 is CASSLTGGAEKLFF. CDR3 nucleotides: TGTGCCAGTAGTTTGACAGGGGGCGCGGAAAAACTGTTTTTT. The full variable domain, completed using reference TRBV19 and TRBJ1-4, is DGGITQSPKYLFRKEGQNVTLSCEQNLNHDAMYWYRQDPGQGLRLIYYSQIVNDFQKGDIAEGYSVSREKKESFPLTVTSAQKNPTAFYLCASSLTGGAEKLFFGSGTQLSVL.

This clone was observed a few times. V is TRBV7-3 and J is TRBJ2-1; tentatively, D is TRBD2 (6 bases). V was shortened by 4 bases and J by 6 bases, with 13 bases between the two germline ends. The CDR3 sequence is 14 residues long. CDR1 is SGHTA and CDR2 is FQGTGA in the germline V gene. In nucleotides, the CDR3 is TGTGCCAGCAGCTCACTGGGACTCCGCAATGAGCAGTTCTTC. Its protein is CASSSLGLRNEQFF.

This chain joins TRBV27 and TRBJ2-1; 12 bases line up with TRBD2. The CDR3 totals 16 residues. The trim removed 6 bases at V and 7 bases at J, leaving 10 bases unmatched. Germline CDR1 reads MNHEY; CDR2 reads SMNVEV (reference sequence). The CDR3 sequence: CASREVASGRGNEQFF. CDR3 bases: TGTGCCAGCAGAGAGGTGGCTAGCGGGAGGGGGAATGAGCAGTTCTTC.

This clone has only a few counts. V and J are TRBV5-4 and TRBJ2-1; a weak D match, TRBD2 (5 bases). CDR1 and CDR2 from the germline V gene are SGHNT and YYREEE (reference sequence). Deletions cut 1 base from V and 4 bases from J, with 12 bases between. The CDR3 spans 15 residues. The CDR3 reads CASSLSMTKYNEQFF. The DNA of the CDR3 is TGTGCCAGCAGCTTGTCCATGACTAAATACAATGAGCAGTTCTTC.

This clone was seen only a few times. The chain couples TRBV14 to TRBJ2-3, with D possibly TRBD2 on 6 matching bases. The CDR3 covers 16 residues. Trimming removed 5 bases at V and 5 bases at J, with 20 bases between. CDR1 and CDR2 from the germline V gene are SGHDN and FVKESK. The CDR3 region is CASSSRSGLWGDTQYF. In nucleotides, the CDR3 is TGTGCCAGCAGCTCGAGGTCGGGACTTTGGGGAGATACGCAGTATTTT.